The clone carrying this T cell receptor (beta chain) is a singleton in its sample. Antigen specificity is unknown. In germline, CDR1 is SGHVS, CDR2 FQNEAQ. The V and J ends lost 5 bases and 5 bases respectively, with 18 bases between them. The CDR3 has 15 residues. The source of the sample is a study of cytomegalovirus exposure and HLA in healthy donors. Study results and caveats: Fewer N-insertions than the 666-donor mean were reportedly shown by an Asian-associated ancestry cluster in a later analysis.

PCR was performed using 60 Vbeta and 13 Jbeta primers. The repertoire was sequenced with immunoSEQ multiplex PCR; TCRdb's copy has only in-frame clones and lacks some. The table lists more than 100,000 clones, about 71% of them singletons. Sequenced: PBMCs. This rearrangement joins TRBV7-8 to TRBJ1-2; D is unresolved. The receptor was derived from a woman between 45 and 60 years old in good health and CMV-seronegative. This chain's CDR3 is CASSPGLFPGYGYTF. CDR3 in DNA: TGTGCCAGCAGCCCAGGACTGTTCCCCGGTTATGGCTACACCTTC.